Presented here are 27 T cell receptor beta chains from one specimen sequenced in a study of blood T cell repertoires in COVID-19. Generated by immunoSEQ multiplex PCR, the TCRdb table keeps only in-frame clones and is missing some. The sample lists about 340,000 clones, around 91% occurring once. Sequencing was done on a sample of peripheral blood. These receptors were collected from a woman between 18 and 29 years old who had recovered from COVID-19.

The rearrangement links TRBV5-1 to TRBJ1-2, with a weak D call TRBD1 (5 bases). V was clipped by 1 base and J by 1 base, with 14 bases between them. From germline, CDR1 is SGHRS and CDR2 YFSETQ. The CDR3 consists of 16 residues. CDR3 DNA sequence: TGCGCCAGCAGCTTGAAGACAGCCCCTCTTAACTATGGCTACACCTTC. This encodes CASSLKTAPLNYGYTF.

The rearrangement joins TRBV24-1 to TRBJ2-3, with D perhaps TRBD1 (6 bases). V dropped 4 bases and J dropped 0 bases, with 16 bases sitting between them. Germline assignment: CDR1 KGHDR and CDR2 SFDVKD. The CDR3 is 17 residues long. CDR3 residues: CATSETQAGVSTDTQYF. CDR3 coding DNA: TGTGCCACCAGTGAAACCCAGGCAGGGGTGAGCACAGATACGCAGTATTTT.

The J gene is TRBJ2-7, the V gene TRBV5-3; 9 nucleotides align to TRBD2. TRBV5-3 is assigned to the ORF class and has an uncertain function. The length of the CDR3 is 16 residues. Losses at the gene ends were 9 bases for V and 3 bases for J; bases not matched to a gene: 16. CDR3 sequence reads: CATPQRGGRAVYEQYV. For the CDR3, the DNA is TGTGCCACCCCCCAGAGAGGCGGGAGGGCCGTCTACGAGCAGTACGTC.

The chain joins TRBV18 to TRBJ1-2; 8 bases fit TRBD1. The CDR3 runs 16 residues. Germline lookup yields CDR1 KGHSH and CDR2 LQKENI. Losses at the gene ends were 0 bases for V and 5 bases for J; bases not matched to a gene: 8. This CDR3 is CASSPPDRALLYGYTF. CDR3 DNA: TGTGCCAGCTCACCACCGGACAGGGCACTACTTTATGGCTACACCTTC.

The CDR3, as DNA: TGTGCCAGCAGTGATCAAACCTACAATGAGCAGTTCTTC. Its protein is CASSDQTYNEQFF. The V and J genes are TRBV25-1 and TRBJ2-1; D is unresolved. This CDR3 has 13 residues. With 3 bases removed from V and 2 bases from J, the gap between germline ends came to 5 bases. Germline assignment: CDR1 MGHDK and CDR2 SYGVNS.

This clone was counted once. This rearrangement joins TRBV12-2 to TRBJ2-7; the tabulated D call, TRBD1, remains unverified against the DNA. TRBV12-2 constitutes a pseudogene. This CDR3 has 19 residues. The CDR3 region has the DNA TGTGCAAGTCGCTTAGGCCCCTATGATGAACCGGGACAGGTTTACGAGCAGTACGTC. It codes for CASRLGPYDEPGQVYEQYV.

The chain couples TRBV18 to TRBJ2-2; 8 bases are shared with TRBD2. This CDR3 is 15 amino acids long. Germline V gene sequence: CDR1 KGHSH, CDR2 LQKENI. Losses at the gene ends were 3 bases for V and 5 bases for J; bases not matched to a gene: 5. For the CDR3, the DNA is TGTGCCAGCTCACCGGGTACTAGCGGAACCGGGGAGCTGTTTTTT. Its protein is CASSPGTSGTGELFF.

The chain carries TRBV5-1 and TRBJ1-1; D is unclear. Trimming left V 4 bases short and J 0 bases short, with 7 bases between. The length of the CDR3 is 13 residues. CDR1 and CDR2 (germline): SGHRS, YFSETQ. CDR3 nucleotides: TGCGCCAGCAGCGGAGGGTTGAACACTGAAGCTTTCTTT. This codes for CASSGGLNTEAFF.

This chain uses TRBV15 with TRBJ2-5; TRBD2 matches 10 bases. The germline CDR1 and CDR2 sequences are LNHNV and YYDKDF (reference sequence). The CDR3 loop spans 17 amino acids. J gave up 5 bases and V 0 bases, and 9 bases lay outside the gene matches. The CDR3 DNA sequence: TGTGCCACCAGCAGAGATCGGGCTAGCGGGAGCTGGGAGACCCAGTACTTC. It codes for CATSRDRASGSWETQYF.

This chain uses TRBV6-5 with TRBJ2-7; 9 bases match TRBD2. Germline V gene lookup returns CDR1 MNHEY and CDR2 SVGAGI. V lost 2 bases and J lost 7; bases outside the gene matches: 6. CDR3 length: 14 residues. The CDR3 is CASSYVVAGEEQYV. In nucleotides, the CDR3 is TGTGCCAGCAGTTACGTAGTAGCGGGGGAAGAGCAGTACGTC.

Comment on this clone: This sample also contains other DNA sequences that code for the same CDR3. CDR3 in DNA: TGTGCCTGGAGTAGGGCAGGGGGCACAGATACGCAGTATTTT. Translation: CAWSRAGGTDTQYF. The chain uses TRBV30 and TRBJ2-3; D is perhaps TRBD1 (6 bases). The CDR3 loop spans 14 amino acids. Trimming took 2 bases from V and 1 from J, leaving 10 bases between them. Germline values: CDR1 GTSNPN, CDR2 SVGIG (reference sequence).

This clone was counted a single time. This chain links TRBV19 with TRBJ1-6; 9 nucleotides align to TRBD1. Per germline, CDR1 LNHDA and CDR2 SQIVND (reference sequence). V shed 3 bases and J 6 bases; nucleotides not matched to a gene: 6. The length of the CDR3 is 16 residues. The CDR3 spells CASSIPWTGVNSPLHF. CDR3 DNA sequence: TGTGCCAGTAGTATTCCTTGGACAGGGGTTAATTCACCCCTCCACTTT.

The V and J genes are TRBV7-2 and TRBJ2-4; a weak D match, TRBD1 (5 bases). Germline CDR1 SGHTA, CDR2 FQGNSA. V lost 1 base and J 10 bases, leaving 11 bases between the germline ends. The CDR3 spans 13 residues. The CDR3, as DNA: TGTGCCAGCAGCTTAGACAGGATGGGGATTCAGTACTTC. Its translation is CASSLDRMGIQYF. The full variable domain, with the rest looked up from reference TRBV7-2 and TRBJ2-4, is GAGVSQSPSNKVTEKGKDVELRCDPISGHTALYWYRQSLGQGLEFLIYFQGNSAPDKSGLPSDRFSAERTGGSVSTLTIQRTQQEDSAVYLCASSLDRMGIQYFGAGTRLSVL.

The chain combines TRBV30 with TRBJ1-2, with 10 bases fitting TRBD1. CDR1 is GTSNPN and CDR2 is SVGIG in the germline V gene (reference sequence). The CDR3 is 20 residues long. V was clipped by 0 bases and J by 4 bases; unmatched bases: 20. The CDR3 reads CAWSVPTIGQGVSSSYGYTF. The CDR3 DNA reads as TGTGCCTGGAGTGTCCCTACCATCGGACAGGGGGTCTCCTCGTCCTATGGCTACACCTTC.

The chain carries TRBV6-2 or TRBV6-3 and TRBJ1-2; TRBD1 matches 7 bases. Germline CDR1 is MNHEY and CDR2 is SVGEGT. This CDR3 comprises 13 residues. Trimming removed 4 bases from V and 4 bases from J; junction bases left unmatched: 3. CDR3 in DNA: TGTGCCAGCAGTTCCGGGACAGTCTATGGCTACACCTTC. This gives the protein CASSSGTVYGYTF.

The CDR3 loop is CASRGSGSNEQFF. The CDR3 nucleotides read TGTGCCAGCAGGGGAAGCGGGAGCAATGAGCAGTTCTTC. The chain employs TRBV6-5 and TRBJ2-1; 8 bases fit TRBD2. The V and J ends lost 6 bases and 6 bases, in that order; junction bases with no gene match: 4. This CDR3 is built from 13 residues. Germline V CDR1 and CDR2: MNHEY, SVGAGI.

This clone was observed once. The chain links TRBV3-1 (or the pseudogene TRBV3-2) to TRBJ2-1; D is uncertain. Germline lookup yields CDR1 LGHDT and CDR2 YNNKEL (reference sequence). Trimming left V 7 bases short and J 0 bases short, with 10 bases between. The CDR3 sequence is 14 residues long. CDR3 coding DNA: TGTGCCAGCAACCCCGGTAGCTCCTACAATGAGCAGTTCTTC. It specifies CASNPGSSYNEQFF.

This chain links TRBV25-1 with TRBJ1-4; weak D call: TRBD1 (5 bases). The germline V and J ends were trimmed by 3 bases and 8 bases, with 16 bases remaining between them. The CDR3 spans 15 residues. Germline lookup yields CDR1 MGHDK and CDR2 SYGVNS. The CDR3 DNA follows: TGTGCCAGCAGTGACATGGGGGGAGTTTGGGAAAAACTGTTTTTT. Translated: CASSDMGGVWEKLFF.

As DNA, the CDR3 is TGTGCCATCAGCCCACAGGGAAGGGCATCTGGAAACACCATATATTTT. Translating it yields CAISPQGRASGNTIYF. The chain links TRBV10-3 to TRBJ1-3, with D tentatively TRBD1 (6 bases). The CDR3 has 16 residues. Deletions cut 6 bases from V and 1 base from J, with 16 bases between. Germline assignment: CDR1 ENHRY and CDR2 SYGVKD.

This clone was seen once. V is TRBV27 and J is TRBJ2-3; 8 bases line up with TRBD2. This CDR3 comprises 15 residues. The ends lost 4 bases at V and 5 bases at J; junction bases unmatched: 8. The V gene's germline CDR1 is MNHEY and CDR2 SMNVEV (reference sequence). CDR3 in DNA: TGTGCCAGCAGTTCGGACGGGAGGGCCGGAGATACGCAGTATTTT. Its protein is CASSSDGRAGDTQYF.

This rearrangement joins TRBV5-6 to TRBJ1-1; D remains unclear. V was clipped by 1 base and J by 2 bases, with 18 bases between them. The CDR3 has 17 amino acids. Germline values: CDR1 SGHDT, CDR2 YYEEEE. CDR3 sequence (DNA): TGTGCCAGCAGCTTGATTAGATCGTACAGAACCAACACTGAAGCTTTCTTT. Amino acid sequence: CASSLIRSYRTNTEAFF.

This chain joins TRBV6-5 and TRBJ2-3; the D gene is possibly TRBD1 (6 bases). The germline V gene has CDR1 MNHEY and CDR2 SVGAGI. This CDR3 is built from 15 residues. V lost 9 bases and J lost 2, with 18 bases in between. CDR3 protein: CASTTGSIYTDTQYF. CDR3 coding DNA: TGTGCCAGTACGACAGGTTCTATTTACACAGATACGCAGTATTTT.

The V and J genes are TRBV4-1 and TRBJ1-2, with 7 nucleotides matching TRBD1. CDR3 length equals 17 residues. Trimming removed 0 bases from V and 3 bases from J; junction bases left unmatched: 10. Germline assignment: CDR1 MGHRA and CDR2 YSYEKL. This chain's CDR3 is CASSQDPRRTGHYGYTF. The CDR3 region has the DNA TGCGCCAGCAGCCAAGACCCCCGAAGGACAGGACACTATGGCTACACCTTC.

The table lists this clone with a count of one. CDR3 coding DNA: TGTGCCAGTAGTAGGGACAGGGGGCTTACCGGGGAGCTGTTTTTT. Protein product: CASSRDRGLTGELFF. The chain recombines TRBV19 with TRBJ2-2; 12 bases line up with TRBD1. CDR1 is LNHDA, CDR2 SQIVND, per germline (reference sequence). The trim removed 4 bases at V and 5 bases at J, leaving 2 bases unmatched. CDR3 length: 15 amino acids.

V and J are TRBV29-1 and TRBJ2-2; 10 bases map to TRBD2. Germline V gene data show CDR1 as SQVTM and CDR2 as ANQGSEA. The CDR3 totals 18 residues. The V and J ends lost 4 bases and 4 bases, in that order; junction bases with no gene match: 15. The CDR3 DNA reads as TGCAGCGTTGTAGTCGTTGTTACTAGCGGGACCAGCACCGGGGAGCTGTTTTTT. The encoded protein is CSVVVVVTSGTSTGELFF.

CDR3: CAWSGSTSGRGADTQYF. The DNA for the CDR3 is TGTGCCTGGAGTGGCTCGACTAGCGGGAGGGGGGCAGATACGCAGTATTTT. The chain joins TRBV30 to TRBJ2-3; TRBD2 matches 14 bases. CDR1 is GTSNPN, CDR2 SVGIG, per germline (reference sequence). V lost 1 base and J lost 4; bases outside the gene matches: 7. The CDR3 extends over 17 amino acids.

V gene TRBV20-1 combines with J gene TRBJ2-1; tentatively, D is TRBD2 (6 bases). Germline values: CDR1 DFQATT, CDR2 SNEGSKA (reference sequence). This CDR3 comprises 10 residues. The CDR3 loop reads CSVSGVEQFF. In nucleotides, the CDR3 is TGCAGCGTATCGGGAGTTGAGCAGTTCTTC.